These T cell receptor beta chains were read from a single sample in a study of PD-1 blockade in classical Hodgkin lymphoma. Some clones are missing from TCRdb's copy, which holds only in-frame ones; the method was immunoSEQ multiplex PCR. Altogether roughly 140,000 clones are present, approximately 81% being singletons, with the ten largest covering about 9.3%. The source material was peripheral blood mononuclear cells (PBMCs), sampled before the second cycle of nivolumab. The receptors shown here come from a human donor with classical Hodgkin lymphoma. The CDR3 runs from the conserved cysteine through the conserved F or W. D genes are given only for firm matches. Size tells how often a clone was seen (once, few, many) or the class of an expanded clone, and some rows leave it out.

CASSYRQGAVTQYF	TGTGCCAGCAGTTACCGACAGGGGGCAGTGACCCAGTACTTC	TRBD1	TRBV27	TRBJ2-5	.	14
CASSDAVGGPSYNEQFF	TGTGCCAGCAGTGATGCCGTCGGGGGCCCGTCCTACAATGAGCAGTTCTTC	.	TRBV6-1	TRBJ2-1	.	17
CASSPDRFTEAFF	TGTGCCAGCAGCCCAGACAGGTTCACTGAAGCTTTCTTT	.	TRBV7-3	TRBJ1-1	.	13
CASSQGQATNEKLFF	TGTGCCAGCAGCCAAGGCCAGGCAACTAATGAAAAACTGTTTTTT	.	TRBV7-3	TRBJ1-4	.	15
CASSLVADQPQHF	TGTGCCAGCAGCTTAGTGGCGGATCAGCCCCAGCATTTT	.	TRBV7-2	TRBJ1-5	.	13
CASSYADHYGYTF	TGTGCCAGCAGTTACGCAGACCACTATGGCTACACCTTC	.	TRBV6-6	TRBJ1-2	.	13
CASSGQLQGGSYEQYF	TGTGCCAGCAGCGGACAGCTACAGGGGGGCAGCTACGAGCAGTACTTC	TRBD1	TRBV4-2	TRBJ2-7	once	16
CASGTGGSYGYTF	TGTGCCAGTGGGACAGGGGGCAGTTATGGCTACACCTTC	TRBD1	TRBV19	TRBJ1-2	.	13
CASSSGTGPYEQYF	TGTGCCAGCAGCTCCGGGACAGGACCCTACGAGCAGTACTTC	TRBD1	TRBV7-6	TRBJ2-7	.	14
CASSTSGSNEQYF	TGTGCCAGCAGTACTAGCGGGAGCAACGAGCAGTACTTC	TRBD2	TRBV7-9	TRBJ2-7	few	13
CASSSKSGDTSTDTQYF	TGTGCCAGCAGCTCGAAATCAGGGGACACCAGCACAGATACGCAGTATTTT	.	TRBV5-6	TRBJ2-3	.	17
CASSFDLAGGYTF	TGTGCCAGCAGCTTCGATTTGGCTGGCGGCTACACCTTC	.	TRBV5-4	TRBJ1-2	.	13
CASRETSTDTQYF	TGTGCCAGCAGAGAAACTAGCACAGATACGCAGTATTTT	.	TRBV6-1	TRBJ2-3	.	13
CASSYGPRGETQYF	TGTGCCAGCAGTTACGGGCCTCGGGGAGAGACCCAGTACTTC	.	TRBV6-5	TRBJ2-5	.	14
CASSFYGTQYF	TGTGCCAGCAGTTTTTATGGTACGCAGTATTTT	.	TRBV28	TRBJ2-3	.	11
CASSQGTARETQYF	TGTGCCAGCAGCCAAGGGACGGCCCGAGAGACCCAGTACTTC	.	TRBV7-3	TRBJ2-5	.	14
CASSLKRDQPTNEQFF	TGTGCCAGCAGTTTAAAACGGGACCAACCAACCAATGAGCAGTTCTTC	.	TRBV28	TRBJ2-1	once	16
CASSLRTGRDEQYF	TGTGCCAGCAGCTTAAGGACAGGGAGGGACGAGCAGTACTTC	.	TRBV7-9	TRBJ2-7	.	14
CASSIDRVEGAFF	TGTGCCAGTAGTATAGACAGGGTAGAGGGCGCTTTCTTT	.	TRBV19	TRBJ1-1	.	13
CAISDPDRAKNIQYF	TGTGCCATCAGTGACCCTGACAGAGCCAAAAACATTCAGTACTTC	.	TRBV10-3	TRBJ2-4	.	15
CASSVEDSSYNEQFF	TGTGCCAGCAGCGTTGAGGATAGCTCCTACAATGAGCAGTTCTTC	.	TRBV9	TRBJ2-1	.	15
CASSERGLKPQHF	TGTGCCAGCAGTGAAAGGGGCTTGAAGCCCCAGCATTTT	.	TRBV2	TRBJ1-5	many	13
CASTGYRASNQPQHF	TGTGCCAGTACCGGGTATCGGGCTTCCAATCAGCCCCAGCATTTT	.	TRBV6-1	TRBJ1-5	.	15
CASSPQGFNGYTF	TGTGCCAGCAGCCCTCAGGGGTTTAATGGCTACACCTTC	.	TRBV9	TRBJ1-2	.	13
CASSRTGLNTEAFF	TGTGCCAGCAGTAGGACAGGGTTGAACACTGAAGCTTTCTTT	TRBD1	TRBV6-6	TRBJ1-1	.	14
CASRTGGNQPQHF	TGTGCCAGTCGGACAGGGGGCAATCAGCCCCAGCATTTT	TRBD1	TRBV2	TRBJ1-5	.	13
CASSQDWRYSYEQYF	TGCGCCAGCAGCCAAGATTGGAGGTACTCCTACGAGCAGTACTTC	.	TRBV5-1	TRBJ2-7	.	15
CASSRQGANTGELFF	TGTGCCAGCAGTCGACAGGGGGCTAATACCGGGGAGCTGTTTTTT	TRBD1	TRBV7-7	TRBJ2-2	few	15
CASSLADRGLNEQFF	TGCGCCAGCAGCTTGGCGGACAGGGGGCTGAATGAGCAGTTCTTC	TRBD1	TRBV5-1	TRBJ2-1	.	15
CASSYRLTTETQYF	TGTGCCAGCAGTTACCGCCTAACAACCGAGACCCAGTACTTC	.	TRBV6-6	TRBJ2-5	.	14
CASRREGVSSYEQYF	TGTGCCAGCAGACGAGAGGGGGTCAGCTCCTACGAGCAGTACTTC	.	TRBV7-8	TRBJ2-7	.	15
CASSVEVGQHMNTEAFF	TGTGCCAGCAGCGTAGAGGTGGGGCAGCATATGAACACTGAAGCTTTCTTT	.	TRBV9	TRBJ1-1	few	17
CASSLENTGELFF	TGTGCCAGCAGCCTCGAGAACACCGGGGAGCTGTTTTTT	.	TRBV6-4	TRBJ2-2	.	13
CASSYGPADTQYF	TGTGCCAGCAGCTACGGACCAGCGGATACGCAGTATTTT	.	TRBV7-6	TRBJ2-3	.	13
CASSLLAGGFAQFF	TGTGCCAGCAGCTTATTGGCAGGGGGGTTTGCTCAGTTCTTC	.	TRBV7-9	TRBJ2-1	.	14
CASSPRLAGVDEQFF	TGTGCCAGCAGCCCGAGGCTAGCGGGAGTCGATGAGCAGTTCTTC	TRBD2	TRBV11-3	TRBJ2-1	.	15
CASSLETGGMNEKLFF	TGTGCCAGCAGTTTGGAGACAGGTGGGATGAATGAAAAACTGTTTTTT	.	TRBV28	TRBJ1-4	.	16
CATSRPSGFNTGELFF	TGTGCCACCAGCAGACCTAGCGGCTTCAACACCGGGGAGCTGTTTTTT	TRBD2	TRBV15	TRBJ2-2	.	16
CASSLADRVPNEKLFF	TGTGCCAGCAGCTTAGCTGACAGGGTTCCTAATGAAAAACTGTTTTTT	TRBD1	TRBV7-2	TRBJ1-4	.	16
CASSVRDRGSEQYF	TGTGCCAGTAGTGTCCGGGACAGGGGGAGCGAGCAGTACTTC	TRBD1	TRBV19	TRBJ2-7	.	14
CAISWTQELSSEAFF	TGTGCCATCAGTTGGACACAGGAGCTCAGTTCTGAAGCTTTCTTT	.	TRBV10-3	TRBJ1-1	.	15
CASSYSQSGLRDTQYF	TGTGCCAGCAGCTACTCCCAAAGCGGACTCAGGGATACGCAGTATTTT	.	TRBV7-9	TRBJ2-3	.	16
CASSLRWVSYEQYF	TGTGCCAGCAGCTTGAGGTGGGTCTCCTACGAGCAGTACTTC	.	TRBV5-6	TRBJ2-7	.	14
CSAYPTGEQFF	TGCAGTGCTTACCCGACGGGCGAGCAGTTCTTC	.	TRBV20-1	TRBJ2-1	.	11
CASSSRGGSVLPYEQYF	TGCGCCAGCAGCTCCCGGGGGGGATCCGTTCTCCCTTACGAGCAGTACTTC	TRBD2	TRBV5-1	TRBJ2-7	.	17
CASSPRQAQETQYF	TGTGCCAGCAGCCCGAGACAGGCCCAAGAGACCCAGTACTTC	.	TRBV7-2	TRBJ2-5	.	14
CASSSLPPYEQYF	TGTGCCAGCAGCTCACTCCCCCCCTACGAGCAGTACTTC	.	TRBV5-6	TRBJ2-7	.	13
CAIRLAPNTGELFF	TGTGCCATCAGACTGGCCCCGAACACCGGGGAGCTGTTTTTT	.	TRBV10-3	TRBJ2-2	once	14
CASSGPYYEQYF	TGTGCCAGCAGCGGACCATACTACGAGCAGTACTTC	.	TRBV5-6	TRBJ2-7	few	12
CATRRGRGTEAFF	TGTGCCACCCGAAGGGGAAGGGGCACTGAAGCTTTCTTT	.	TRBV6-5	TRBJ1-1	.	13